This record concerns one T cell receptor beta chain sequence. The data were taken from a study of OX40 agonist ivuxolimab in advanced cancers. The data were produced by immunoSEQ multiplex PCR, yet TCRdb's version contains in-frame clones alone and is incomplete. This table holds approximately 30,000 clones, 80% to 90% found once. The V gene's germline CDR1 is MNHEY and CDR2 SMNVEV (reference sequence). Trimming stripped 5 bases from V and 6 bases from J, with 7 bases between. The CDR3 covers 11 residues. This sequence originates from an adult with an advanced solid tumor such as melanoma, head and neck, liver or kidney cancer. This specimen consisted of CD4+ or CD8+ T cells sorted from blood, obtained in a trial of the OX40 agonist ivuxolimab. The chain joins TRBV27 to TRBJ1-1; unclear D gene. In nucleotides, the CDR3 is TGTGCCAGCAGTGGAGTTGCTGAAGCTTTCTTT. Its translation: CASSGVAEAFF.